A selection of T cell receptor beta chains follows, all from one sample in a study of cytomegalovirus exposure and HLA in healthy donors. Repertoires were generated with immunoSEQ multiplex PCR, while TCRdb's copy carries only in-frame clones and drops some. Seen here are around 120,000 clones, 55% to 75% observed once, and the top ten hold roughly 1.6%. Material for sequencing was PBMCs. The receptors come from a man aged 25 to 40 in good health and CMV-seropositive. The CDR3 runs from the conserved cysteine through the conserved F or W. Fields, in order: V gene, J gene, D gene, clone size, CDR3 DNA, CDR3 protein. D genes are given only for firm matches. Not all rows give a size; the values are once, few, many and, for expanded clones, a class.

>TRBV10-1|TRBJ2-3|.|.
TGCGCCAGCAGCCCGACACCCACAGATACGCAGTATTTT
CASSPTPTDTQYF
>TRBV18|TRBJ2-7|TRBD1|.
TGTGCCAGCTCACCACGAGGACAGGGGGTGGGGTACGAGCAGTACTTC
CASSPRGQGVGYEQYF
>TRBV29-1|TRBJ2-3|TRBD2|.
TGCAGCGTGCTTGGGGGACGGGAGGGGACAGATACGCAGTATTTT
CSVLGGREGTDTQYF
>TRBV5-1|TRBJ2-1|TRBD2|.
TGCGCCAGCAGCTTGGCCGGCAGCCTCACGGGACTAGCGGGGGGTCAGGATGAGCAGTTCTTC
CASSLAGSLTGLAGGQDEQFF
>TRBV5-4|TRBJ1-1|.|.
TGTGCCAGCAGTAAACAGGGGAACACTGAAGCTTTCTTT
CASSKQGNTEAFF
>TRBV7-6|TRBJ2-7|TRBD1|few
TGTGCCAGCAGCCCGGGCGAAGGGGGCAGGGGTTCCTACGAGCAGTACTTC
CASSPGEGGRGSYEQYF
>TRBV7-7|TRBJ2-5|.|.
TGTGCTAGCAGCTTAGATTGTCCATTGTACCAAGAGACCCAGTACTTC
CASSLDCPLYQETQYF
>TRBV7-2|TRBJ2-3|TRBD2|.
TGTGCCAGCAGCTTAGGGGCTAGCGGAAGCACAGATACGCAGTATTTT
CASSLGASGSTDTQYF
>TRBV5-1|TRBJ1-1|.|.
TGCGCCAGCAGCTTGGCCCAGGGCCTGGGAAGCACTGAAGCTTTCTTT
CASSLAQGLGSTEAFF
>TRBV18|TRBJ2-5|TRBD1|.
TGTGCCAGCTCACCTGCGAGTAACACAGGGGTCGGGACCCAGTACTTC
CASSPASNTGVGTQYF
>TRBV10-2|TRBJ2-5|.|once
TGCGCCAGCAGGGTCTCCGGTACCCAGTACTTC
CASRVSGTQYF
>TRBV11-2|TRBJ2-5|.|.
TGTGCCAGCAGCTCCCAAATTCAAGAGACCCAGTACTTC
CASSSQIQETQYF
>TRBV11-2|TRBJ2-7|.|few
TGTGCCAGCAGGTTTCCCGGGAACGGGGTGTACGAGCAGTACTTC
CASRFPGNGVYEQYF
>TRBV7-6|TRBJ2-7|TRBD1|.
TGTGCCAGCAGCTTAGCGACAGGGGGCTCGTACGAGCAGTACTTC
CASSLATGGSYEQYF
>TRBV11-2|TRBJ2-7|TRBD2|.
TGTGCCAGCAACCGACTAGCGGGATTCCACGAGCAGTACTTC
CASNRLAGFHEQYF
>TRBV6-1|TRBJ1-4|TRBD1|once
TGTGCCAGCAACCGACAGGGGGAGAATGAAAAACTGTTTTTT
CASNRQGENEKLFF
>TRBV7-3|TRBJ2-7|.|.
TGTGCCAGCAGCTTACGGCGGGACCGCTCCTACGAGCAGTACTTC
CASSLRRDRSYEQYF
>TRBV11-1|TRBJ2-1|.|once
TGTGCCAGCAGCTTAGCGGACAGATACAATGAGCAGTTCTTC
CASSLADRYNEQFF
>TRBV29-1|TRBJ1-2|TRBD1|.
TGCAGCACCTGGGACAGGGGGATGGAGGGCTACACCTTC
CSTWDRGMEGYTF
>TRBV14|TRBJ2-7|TRBD1|once
TGTGCCAGCAGCCAACTAACAGGGGGCAGGTTTGGGGACGAGCAGTACTTC
CASSQLTGGRFGDEQYF
>TRBV7-6|TRBJ2-1|TRBD1|.
TGTGCCAGCAGCCAATGGACAGGGAACGAAAATGAGCAGTTCTTC
CASSQWTGNENEQFF
>TRBV4-3|TRBJ2-7|TRBD2|few
TGCGCCAGCAGCCACGGGCTAGCGGGTAGCGAGCAGTACTTC
CASSHGLAGSEQYF
>TRBV6-5|TRBJ1-2|.|.
TGTGCCAGCAGTTACTCTGCGGGGATATATGGCTACACCTTC
CASSYSAGIYGYTF
>TRBV4-2|TRBJ1-2|TRBD1|.
TGTGCCAGCAGCCTACCCTCGGGACAGATCGATAGCTACACCTTC
CASSLPSGQIDSYTF
>TRBV2|TRBJ1-6|TRBD1|.
TGTGCCAGTCGACAGGGTTACCTTAATTCACCCCTCCACTTT
CASRQGYLNSPLHF
>TRBV4-2|TRBJ2-1|TRBD2|.
TGTGCCAGCAGCCAAACTAGCGGGACCACCTACAATGAGCAGTTCTTC
CASSQTSGTTYNEQFF
>TRBV29-1|TRBJ2-7|.|few
TGCAGCGTGTTTGGCCAGGGAGGTTCCTACGAGCAGTACTTC
CSVFGQGGSYEQYF
>TRBV27|TRBJ2-2|.|few
TGTGCCAGCAGCCTAAACACCGGGGAGCTGTTTTTT
CASSLNTGELFF
>TRBV18|TRBJ2-7|.|.
TGTGCCAGCTCACCCGCCGGAGGTACCTACGAGCAGTACTTC
CASSPAGGTYEQYF
>TRBV5-1|TRBJ2-5|TRBD1|.
TGCGCCAGCAGCTTTAGGGGGCAGGAAGAGACCCAGTACTTC
CASSFRGQEETQYF
>TRBV7-2|TRBJ2-2|.|few
TGTGCCAGCAGCTTAGCTAGTTCGGGCACCGGGGAGCTGTTTTTT
CASSLASSGTGELFF
>TRBV28|TRBJ1-2|TRBD1|.
TGTGCCAGCAGGGAATGGGACAGAGACTATGGCTACACCTTC
CASREWDRDYGYTF
>TRBV9|TRBJ1-2|.|.
TGTGCCAGCAGCGTAGAAGCAGGGAGGTATTATGGCTACACCTTC
CASSVEAGRYYGYTF
>TRBV15|TRBJ1-2|.|.
TGTGCCACCAGCAGAGATAACGTCCCTCTATCTAACTATGGCTACACCTTC
CATSRDNVPLSNYGYTF
>TRBV19|TRBJ2-7|TRBD1|.
TGTGCCAGTAGTGCGACAGGGATAAGCGAGCAGTACTTC
CASSATGISEQYF
>TRBV6-5|TRBJ1-2|.|.
TGTGCCAGCAGCTACTCCCCCACAGAATATGGCTACACCTTC
CASSYSPTEYGYTF
>TRBV2|TRBJ1-5|.|.
TGTGCCAGCAGTGAGGGGACAAGGGTAAGGCCCCAGCATTTT
CASSEGTRVRPQHF
>TRBV7-2|TRBJ1-1|TRBD1|.
TGTGCCAGCAGCTTAGTTACAGGGGCAAACACTGAAGCTTTCTTT
CASSLVTGANTEAFF
>TRBV6-1|TRBJ2-3|TRBD1|.
TGTGCCAGCAGTGCGGGACAGGGGACAGATACGCAGTATTTT
CASSAGQGTDTQYF
>TRBV6-6|TRBJ2-1|TRBD2|.
TGTGCCACCAACGATCCGGGACTAGCGGGTTTGGATGAGCAGTTCTTC
CATNDPGLAGLDEQFF
>TRBV28|TRBJ1-2|.|few
TGTGCCAGCAGTTTATCCCAGTACGGCTACACCTTC
CASSLSQYGYTF
>TRBV2|TRBJ2-5|.|.
TGTGCCAGCAGGGCCCGATCGTTAGGCGGGACCCAGTACTTC
CASRARSLGGTQYF
>TRBV10-3|TRBJ1-1|TRBD1|.
TGTGCCATCAGTGACGACAGGGAAGGGCCGGACACTGAAGCTTTCTTT
CAISDDREGPDTEAFF
>TRBV7-9|TRBJ2-7|.|.
TGTGCCAGCAGCAAAGACACAGTTTCCTACGAGCAGTACTTC
CASSKDTVSYEQYF
>TRBV28|TRBJ1-3|.|.
TGTGCCAGCGACTCTACGCACGGAAACACCATATATTTT
CASDSTHGNTIYF
>TRBV2|TRBJ2-5|TRBD2|few
TGTGCCAGCAGGGTCGAGCTAGCGGGAGAGACCCAGTACTTC
CASRVELAGETQYF
>TRBV2|TRBJ2-5|.|.
TGTGCCAGCCGAGACTGGAGGGAGACCCAGTACTTC
CASRDWRETQYF
>TRBV5-4|TRBJ1-1|TRBD1|.
TGTGCCAGCAGCCCGGCGGACAGGGGGAGGACTGAAGCTTTCTTT
CASSPADRGRTEAFF
>TRBV19|TRBJ1-2|TRBD1|.
TGTGCCAGTAGTAGAGCAGGGGGCGGCTACACCTTC
CASSRAGGGYTF
>TRBV7-9|TRBJ1-2|.|once
TGTGCCAGCAGCCCAAGGACTTCTAACTATGGCTACACCTTC
CASSPRTSNYGYTF
>TRBV27|TRBJ2-1|TRBD2|.
TGTGCCAGCAGTTTATCCCCTAGCGGATACTACAATGAGCAGTTCTTC
CASSLSPSGYYNEQFF
>TRBV18|TRBJ1-5|.|.
TGTGCCAGCTCACCGGACTATAATCAGCCCCAGCATTTT
CASSPDYNQPQHF
>TRBV10-1|TRBJ2-1|.|once
TGCGCCAGCAGTCAGGGAAGCAATGAGCAGTTCTTC
CASSQGSNEQFF